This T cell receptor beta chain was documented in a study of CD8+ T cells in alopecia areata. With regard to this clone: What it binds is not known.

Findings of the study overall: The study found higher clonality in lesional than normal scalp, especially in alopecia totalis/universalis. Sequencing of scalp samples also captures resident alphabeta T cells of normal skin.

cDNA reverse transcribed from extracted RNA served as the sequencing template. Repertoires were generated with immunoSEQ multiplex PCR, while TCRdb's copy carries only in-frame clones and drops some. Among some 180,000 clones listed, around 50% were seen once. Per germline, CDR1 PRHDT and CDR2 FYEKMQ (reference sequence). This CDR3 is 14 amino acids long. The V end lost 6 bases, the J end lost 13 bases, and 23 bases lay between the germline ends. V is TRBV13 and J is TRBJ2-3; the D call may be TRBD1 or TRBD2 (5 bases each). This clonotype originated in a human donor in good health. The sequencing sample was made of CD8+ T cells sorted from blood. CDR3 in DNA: TGTGCCAGCAGTTCGTCCTCCCGACAGTGGGGGAAGTATTTT. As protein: CASSSSSRQWGKYF.